This passage covers 30 T cell receptor beta chains from one sample sequenced in a study of cytomegalovirus exposure and HLA in healthy donors. PCR used 60 Vbeta primers and 13 Jbeta primers. Sequencing was performed with immunoSEQ multiplex PCR; in TCRdb, only in-frame clones are kept and a portion is missing. The data contain 150,000 or so clones, around four fifths of them singletons. The sample consisted of PBMCs. Every receptor here comes from a man aged 25-45 years in good health and CMV-seronegative.

This clone was seen a single time. This chain links TRBV5-1 with TRBJ1-5, with TRBD1 as a possible D gene (5 bases). V lost 2 bases and J 3 bases, leaving 12 bases between the germline ends. The CDR3 length is 15 residues. CDR1 is SGHRS and CDR2 is YFSETQ in the germline V gene. Written as DNA, the CDR3 is TGCGCCAGCAGCTTAGCAGGGAAGGCCAATCAGCCCCAGCATTTT. It specifies CASSLAGKANQPQHF.

The rearrangement joins TRBV19 to TRBJ1-1, with 10 bases that match TRBD1. After removal of 5 bases from V and 0 bases from J, the junction contained 9 bases not matched to a gene. CDR1 and CDR2 from the germline V gene are LNHDA and SQIVND (reference sequence). This CDR3 spans 17 amino acids. CDR3 DNA: TGTGCCAGTAGTCGAGGACAGGGGGGATTCATGAACACTGAAGCTTTCTTT. Its translation: CASSRGQGGFMNTEAFF.

The V and J genes are TRBV5-6 and TRBJ1-2; the match to TRBD1 covers 9 bases. Germline CDR1 SGHDT, CDR2 YYEEEE. The V and J ends lost 4 bases and 4 bases, in that order; junction bases with no gene match: 14. There are 17 residues in the CDR3. This CDR3 is CASSRIGRDREGYGYTF. CDR3 sequence (DNA): TGTGCCAGCAGCCGGATTGGACGGGACAGGGAAGGCTATGGCTACACCTTC.

The rearrangement joins TRBV7-9 to TRBJ2-3; TRBD2 matches at 8 bases. This CDR3 contains 15 residues. V was pared by 5 bases and J by 2 bases, with 6 bases of the junction left unmatched. Germline-derived CDR1 and CDR2 are SEHNR and FQNEAQ (reference sequence). The CDR3 DNA is TGTGCCAGCAGCCCCAGCGGGGGATTCACAGATACGCAGTATTTT. Encoded protein: CASSPSGGFTDTQYF.

The chain uses TRBV30 and TRBJ1-4; the D gene is possibly TRBD1 (6 bases). Trimming pared 3 bases from V and 7 bases from J, leaving 18 bases between. The germline V gene has CDR1 GTSNPN and CDR2 SVGIG (reference sequence). The CDR3 contains 15 residues. The CDR3 coding sequence is TGTGCCTGGAGCCCGACAGGCGGGTTGGGTGAAAAACTGTTTTTT. As protein: CAWSPTGGLGEKLFF.

The chain recombines TRBV18 with TRBJ1-6; no definite D call. With 2 bases removed from V and 0 bases from J, the gap between germline ends came to 8 bases. This CDR3 has 16 amino acids. The germline CDR1 and CDR2 sequences are KGHSH and LQKENI. In nucleotides, the CDR3 is TGTGCCAGCTCACCATTGGAGAGCTCCTATAATTCACCCCTCCACTTT. The encoded protein is CASSPLESSYNSPLHF.

The rearrangement links TRBV5-1 to TRBJ2-7; D is ambiguous. Trimming removed 2 bases from V and 6 bases from J, with 12 bases in between. The germline gives CDR1 SGHRS, CDR2 YFSETQ. The CDR3 is made up of 13 amino acids. The CDR3 sequence is CASSFDMYGEQYF. CDR3 sequence (DNA): TGCGCCAGCAGCTTTGACATGTACGGCGAGCAGTACTTC.

The gene calls are TRBV7-2 and TRBJ2-4; 9 nucleotides align to TRBD2. The V and J ends lost 6 bases and 3 bases, in that order; junction bases with no gene match: 3. From germline, CDR1 is SGHTA and CDR2 FQGNSA. The CDR3 consists of 14 residues. The CDR3 protein is CASRGSGGKNIQYF. The CDR3 region has the DNA TGTGCCAGCAGAGGTAGCGGGGGCAAAAACATTCAGTACTTC.

V gene TRBV4-1 combines with J gene TRBJ2-1; D unclear. The CDR3 spans 12 residues. Germline CDR1 is MGHRA and CDR2 is YSYEKL. V was clipped by 0 bases and J by 11 bases, with 8 bases between them. The CDR3 DNA reads TGCGCCAGCAGCCAAGATTTACACCAGCAGTTCTTC. This encodes CASSQDLHQQFF.

This chain uses TRBV28 with TRBJ2-7, with no clear D. Germline V gene data show CDR1 as MDHEN and CDR2 as SYDVKM. This CDR3 region has 13 residues. V lost 6 bases, J lost 2 bases, and 11 bases lay in between. The CDR3 loop is CASSRNSPYEQYF. As DNA, the CDR3 is TGTGCCAGCAGCCGTAACAGCCCCTACGAGCAGTACTTC.

V gene TRBV7-9 combines with J gene TRBJ2-7; 10 bases fit TRBD2. Trimming cost V 5 bases and J 7 bases; bases outside gene matches: 11. This CDR3 comprises 15 residues. CDR1 and CDR2 from the germline V gene are SEHNR and FQNEAQ (reference sequence). The CDR3 region is CASSPPGLAAGEQYF. For the CDR3, the DNA is TGTGCCAGCAGCCCCCCCGGACTAGCGGCGGGGGAGCAGTACTTC.

The rearrangement links TRBV2 to TRBJ2-3; 7 positions match TRBD2. The germline gives CDR1 SNHLY, CDR2 FYNNEI. The CDR3 has 15 amino acids. V lost 6 bases, J lost 4 bases, and 10 bases stayed unmatched. CDR3 nucleotide sequence: TGTGCCAGCAGCGTAATCGAGCGGGGTTCAGATACGCAGTATTTT. Residues: CASSVIERGSDTQYF. Combining the CDR3 with reference TRBV2 and TRBJ2-3 gives the whole variable domain EPEVTQTPSHQVTQMGQEVILRCVPISNHLYFYWYRQILGQKVEFLVSFYNNEISEKSEIFDDQFSVERPDGSNFTLKIRSTKLEDSAMYFCASSVIERGSDTQYFGPGTRLTVL.

The chain uses TRBV29-1 and TRBJ2-3, with 10 bases fitting TRBD2. CDR1 and CDR2 from the germline V gene are SQVTM and ANQGSEA. This CDR3 region has 15 residues. After removal of 5 bases from V and 0 bases from J, the junction contained 5 bases not matched to a gene. CDR3 sequence reads: CSVSGLASSTDTQYF. For the CDR3, the DNA is TGCAGCGTTTCGGGACTAGCGTCTAGCACAGATACGCAGTATTTT.

This chain joins TRBV7-2 and TRBJ1-5; perhaps TRBD1 as D (6 bases). Trimming stripped 1 base from V and 0 bases from J, with 10 bases between. The CDR3 is made up of 16 amino acids. Germline assignment: CDR1 SGHTA and CDR2 FQGNSA. The DNA for the CDR3 is TGTGCCAGCAGCTTAGACGGGACAAATAGCAATCAGCCCCAGCATTTT. Its translation: CASSLDGTNSNQPQHF.

The V and J genes are TRBV9 and TRBJ2-6, with D possibly being TRBD1 (5 bases). The germline V and J ends were trimmed by 0 bases and 3 bases, with 13 bases remaining between them. Germline CDR1 reads SGDLS; CDR2 reads YYNGEE. CDR3 length: 17 amino acids. The CDR3 reads CASSVARGFDGANVLTF. CDR3 nucleotide sequence: TGTGCCAGCAGCGTAGCTAGGGGTTTTGATGGGGCCAACGTCCTGACTTTC.

The chain couples TRBV5-6 to TRBJ2-5; D is possibly TRBD2 (6 bases). Between the trimmed V and J ends, which lost 3 bases and 5 bases, there was a span of 11 bases. The CDR3 contains 13 residues. Germline V gives CDR1 SGHDT, CDR2 YYEEEE. CDR3 region: CASSYSGTETQYF. The CDR3, as DNA: TGTGCCAGCAGCTATAGCGGTACCGAGACCCAGTACTTC.

The chain is built from TRBV6-6 and TRBJ1-1; the D is unclear. The CDR3 loop spans 13 amino acids. V was clipped by 0 bases and J by 3 bases, with 5 bases between them. In germline, CDR1 is MNHNY, CDR2 SVGAGI (reference sequence). In DNA, the CDR3 is TGTGCCAGCAGTTACTCGCGAGACACTGAAGCTTTCTTT. Translated, it gives CASSYSRDTEAFF.

J is TRBJ2-7 and V is TRBV27; 8 bases agree with TRBD1. The CDR3 sequence is 16 residues long. Losses at the gene ends were 5 bases for V and 5 bases for J; bases not matched to a gene: 14. Germline values: CDR1 MNHEY, CDR2 SMNVEV (reference sequence). The CDR3 bases are TGTGCCAGCAGTCCCAGCCCTAGGACAGGGATCAACGAGCAGTACTTC. Translation: CASSPSPRTGINEQYF.

This chain joins TRBV11-2 and TRBJ2-3; 7 bases fit TRBD1. The ends lost 3 bases at V and 2 bases at J; junction bases unmatched: 5. Germline values: CDR1 SGHAT, CDR2 FQNNGV. The CDR3 is made up of 15 amino acids. As DNA, the CDR3 is TGTGCCAGCAGCTTTGGACAGGAGGTCACAGATACGCAGTATTTT. It encodes CASSFGQEVTDTQYF. The full variable domain, rest sourced from reference TRBV11-2 and TRBJ2-3, is EAGVAQSPRYKIIEKRQSVAFWCNPISGHATLYWYQQILGQGPKLLIQFQNNGVVDDSQLPKDRFSAERLKGVDSTLKIQPAKLEDSAVYLCASSFGQEVTDTQYFGPGTRLTVL.

The chain joins TRBV9 to TRBJ1-4; TRBD1 is a possible D gene (5 bases). This CDR3 has 15 amino acids. Germline V gene sequence: CDR1 SGDLS, CDR2 YYNGEE. V was trimmed by 4 bases and J by 3 bases, leaving 13 bases between them. The CDR3 DNA reads as TGTGCCAGCAGCCCTCACGGGGGACCTAATGAAAAACTGTTTTTT. Encoded protein: CASSPHGGPNEKLFF.

CDR3 coding DNA: TGCGCCAGTCGTCGCCTCGGGGGGTCGCCAAACGGAAACACCATATATTTT. Its protein is CASRRLGGSPNGNTIYF. This chain uses TRBV5-1 with TRBJ1-3, with D possibly matching TRBD1 (5 bases). The ends were cut back, 8 bases at V and 4 bases at J, with 25 bases in the middle. Germline V gene data show CDR1 as SGHRS and CDR2 as YFSETQ. CDR3 length equals 17 residues.

This rearrangement joins TRBV10-3 to TRBJ2-3; the match to TRBD1 covers 9 bases. V was pared by 6 bases and J by 3 bases, with 4 bases of the junction left unmatched. The V gene's germline CDR1 is ENHRY and CDR2 SYGVKD. CDR3 size: 14 residues. Written as DNA, the CDR3 is TGTGCCATCAGCCCTGGGACAGGGACAGATACGCAGTATTTT. Translating it yields CAISPGTGTDTQYF.

The chain carries TRBV18 and TRBJ1-1, with no clear D. Trimming took off 5 bases at V and 1 base at J, with 8 bases between the two ends. This CDR3 region has 13 residues. Germline V CDR1 and CDR2: KGHSH, LQKENI. The CDR3: CASSEAWNTEAFF. The CDR3 DNA sequence: TGTGCCAGCTCAGAAGCCTGGAACACTGAAGCTTTCTTT. The complete variable domain, with remaining parts taken from reference TRBV18 and TRBJ1-1, reads NAGVMQNPRHLVRRRGQEARLRCSPMKGHSHVYWYRQLPEEGLKFMVYLQKENIIDESGMPKERFSAEFPKEGPSILRIQQVVRGDSAAYFCASSEAWNTEAFFGQGTRLTVV.

This chain uses TRBV5-6 with TRBJ2-5, with a weak D call TRBD2 (6 bases). The CDR3 runs to 12 residues. Germline V CDR1 and CDR2: SGHDT, YYEEEE. V was pared by 0 bases and J by 9 bases, with 9 bases between. The CDR3 reads CASSLASGAQYF. The DNA for the CDR3 is TGTGCCAGCAGCTTGGCCTCGGGGGCCCAGTACTTC.

This chain links TRBV7-9 with TRBJ1-1, with TRBD1 as a possible D gene (6 bases). CDR1 is SEHNR, CDR2 FQNEAQ, per germline (reference sequence). This CDR3 comprises 14 residues. V was pared by 10 bases and J by 2 bases, with 17 bases between. The DNA for the CDR3 is TGTGCCACGGGGAGGGGGGAACGAAACACTGAAGCTTTCTTT. The encoded protein is CATGRGERNTEAFF.

This chain links TRBV6-6 with TRBJ2-7; no reliable D call. Germline V gene data show CDR1 as MNHNY and CDR2 as SVGAGI (reference sequence). Trimming removed 7 bases at V and 6 bases at J, with 19 bases between. The CDR3 sequence is 14 residues long. CDR3 sequence (DNA): TGTGCCAGCACCAACGGGTATCTCGGTGGCGAGCAGTACTTC. Translating gives CASTNGYLGGEQYF.

This clone has just one count. This chain uses TRBV19 with TRBJ2-3, with D perhaps TRBD2 (6 bases). Germline-derived CDR1 and CDR2 are LNHDA and SQIVND (reference sequence). The CDR3 totals 14 residues. The CDR3 region is CASSSVSSTDTQYF. The CDR3 DNA follows: TGTGCTTCGTCTAGCGTTTCTAGCACAGATACGCAGTATTTT.

The chain is built from TRBV7-2 and TRBJ2-2; the D gene is possibly TRBD1 (5 bases). Germline CDR1 reads SGHTA; CDR2 reads FQGNSA. V lost 6 bases and J 0 bases, leaving 11 bases between the germline ends. The CDR3 covers 15 residues. The CDR3 region is CASRIGAANTGELFF. Here the CDR3 DNA reads TGTGCCAGCAGGATTGGGGCCGCGAACACCGGGGAGCTGTTTTTT.

The genes are TRBV9 and TRBJ2-7; 9 nucleotides match TRBD2. This CDR3 region has 15 residues. In germline, CDR1 is SGDLS, CDR2 YYNGEE. V was pared by 3 bases and J by 2 bases, with 6 bases of the junction left unmatched. The CDR3 region has the DNA TGTGCCAGCAGCGCCACTAGCGGGCCCACCTACGAGCAGTACTTC. It translates to CASSATSGPTYEQYF.

V and J are TRBV19 and TRBJ1-4; TRBD1 matches 11 bases. Germline CDR1 and CDR2: LNHDA and SQIVND (reference sequence). J was trimmed by 8 bases and V by 8 bases; bases with no gene match: 10. The CDR3 spans 15 residues. CDR3 nucleotide sequence: TGTGCCAGTTGGCGGGGACAGGGGGTAAGGGAAAAACTGTTTTTT. It encodes CASWRGQGVREKLFF.